This T cell receptor (beta chain) was captured in a study of human T cells and chemical hapten exposure (dated by TCRdb to the early 2020s). As for the study more broadly: For sensitization, 2% DPC in acetone was applied to a roughly 2 cm by roughly 2 cm area of upper inner arm skin. Weekly therapeutic DPC doses were additionally applied to the scalp of patients throughout the roughly 26-week study period. Libraries were pooled for sequencing, and variation in per-sample TCR yields was attributed mainly to small differences in library volumes within the pool. Blood for TCR sequencing was provided by twenty-nine alopecia patients at one to four time points (pre-sensitization, 2, 6 and 24 weeks). Most of the patients in the cohort were female, and the cohort covered alopecia areata with under or over 50% scalp involvement, alopecia totalis and alopecia universalis. Blood was sampled from patients pre-sensitization (week 0) and at 2, 6 and about 24 weeks after DPC sensitization. Patch testing on the upper back used Finn chambers containing 0.01% DPC, with scoring done after 6 days according to International Contact Dermatitis Research Group standards. The study tracked peripheral blood TCR repertoire changes in vivo during primary and secondary sensitization to the hapten diphenylcyclopropenone (DPC) in alopecia patients. Here is what the overall study found, with its caveats: Compared with pre-sensitization or healthy control sets, expanded TCRs formed significantly more large CDR3 similarity clusters, which is consistent with antigen-driven responses. After repeated subsampling, the strength of the expansion versus patch-test correlation and the threshold at which it became significant changed. All patients had alopecia, a presumed autoimmune disease, so their immune response might differ from that of healthy individuals. The number of PT1 expanded TCRs positively correlated with patch test score, significant at thresholds 8, 16 and 32 but not 4. DPC sensitization did not change the number of TCRs with a frequency above 1 in 1000, and there was no evidence of changes in global repertoire structure.

Of note for this clonotype: Its antigen remains unidentified. Per-base quality was not reported, and no clone a single base away is much larger than it.

The library was made by RACE. Instrument used: NextSeq 500. During library preparation, unique molecular identifiers were attached to individual cDNA molecules so that TCRs could be counted in a quantitative, reproducible way. For every blood RNA sample, sequencing covered both the TCR alpha and TCR beta chains. As for the authors' bioinformatics: The median number of TCRs per sample was around 96,000, ranging from about 23,224 to 750,000. The Decombinator software suite was used to annotate V, J and CDR3 in the TCR reads. Every sample was subsampled to the same number of TCRs (28,000) for the PS versus PT1 abundance plots. TCRs were defined as expanded if absent before sensitization and observed at least eight times at the 2-week time point. Using fastp trimming at Q25 and MiXCR clonotype assembly, TCRdb reanalyzed the public sequencing data and kept in-frame beta chains. Entries are consolidated by CDR3 protein sequence, retaining the most common genes and DNA. The V and J calls follow TCRdb's processing rather than the paper's. The sample yields fewer than 150,000 distinct CDR3 sequences; 12% were counted once. The ten largest account for 1.1% to 1.5% of the sample.

This specimen's time point label, per the study, means: patch test 2, 6 weeks after DPC sensitization. Read against the paper, the sample's treatment or condition label means: therapeutic diphenylcyclopropenone sensitization with weekly scalp DPC. At each patch-test visit, blood was drawn before the patch test was applied. To be eligible, patients had to be aged 18 to 70, diagnosed with alopecia and judged suitable for DPC therapy, while pregnant patients were excluded. Total RNA was extracted from unfractionated whole blood collected in Tempus Blood RNA tubes. The CDR3 covers 11 residues, taking in both the cysteine and the phenylalanine. Solely the CDR3 DNA is kept, with 33 bases framed from the first base.

The receptor chain draws on TRBV21-1 and TRBJ2-1. TRBV21-1 is a pseudogene locus. The clonotype was recovered from a woman between 50 and 59 years old with alopecia areata. Some clones in this sample may be carry-over from other donors' samples. The source material was whole blood, sampled in connection with sensitization to the hapten diphenylcyclopropenone (DPC). Read as DNA, the sequence is TGTGCCAGCAGCGGTCGCTATGAGCAGTTCTTC. Translated, it reads CASSGRYEQFF.